This section outlines one T cell receptor beta chain sequence together with its context. The target of this receptor is not known. Base-call qualities are not available, and no considerably larger clone is one nucleotide away. The sample's time point, from its label and the paper: human tissue collected at research (rapid) autopsy. Three non-HCT comparator patients who had other cancers, at least five GI tract samples, and no known GI disease at death were chosen retrospectively. After a median post-mortem interval of about 9.8 hours, the autopsy tissues collected included GI sites spanning esophagus to rectum, along with liver, skin and lymphoid organs including spleen. Each autopsy specimen was cut in two, with one portion flash-frozen in liquid nitrogen and the remainder formalin-fixed, and the outer muscle layers of GI specimens were removed. To extract genomic DNA from frozen tissues, either the Mag-Bind Blood & Tissue DNA HDQ 96 Kit on a Chemagic 360 or the DNeasy Blood & Tissue Kit was used. Because of concern about red blood cell contamination, extracted DNA was further purified using the Genomic DNA Clean & Concentrator-25 kit.

The library was generated by the immunoSEQ multiplex PCR assay. Adaptive Biotechnologies performed TCRbeta CDR3 sequencing at survey depth and reported CDR3 sequences, V/J genes, productive frequency, and template counts. TCR beta CDR3 regions were amplified from genomic DNA rather than RNA. Regarding the original processing steps: Pairwise repertoire overlap between tissues was quantified with Jensen-Shannon divergence, where 1 means complete divergence and 0 identical. Tissues were grouped by single-linkage agglomerative hierarchical clustering of pairwise JSD values, and the clustering results were shown as dendrograms. GLIPH2 was run on all patient samples with simulation_depth 1000, kmer_min_depth 3 and cdr3_length_cutoff 8, and groups with more than two unique CDR3s were retained. A standardized tissue-overlap score was generated by extrapolating Jaccard GLIPH-group overlap across patients to a standard repertoire size of 1000 clones. Linear mixed-effect models, with tissue included as a fixed effect and individual included as a random effect, were used to assess associations of diversity with clinical or experimental variables. The table comes from immuneACCESS by way of TCRdb, which keeps in-frame sequences with V and J called. Part of the clones is missing from these tables; in studies checked, under half for an unresolved V gene and the rest for unknown reasons. V and J calls and clone size are copied from that table; D and trimming were computed from the DNA. The sample contains 10,000 or so clones, approximately 64% of them found a single time. The ten biggest clones cover less than 10% of the sample.

CDR1 and CDR2, per the germline V gene, are ENHRY and SYGVKD. The CDR3 has 14 amino acids, counting the end cysteine and phenylalanine. The read is trimmed to its CDR3 DNA, 42 bases read in frame from base 1. V lost 1 base and J lost 5 bases; the stretch between them is 9 bases long. The sample originates from a study of tissue T cells after allogeneic stem cell transplantation (dated by TCRdb to the early 2020s). Looking at the study overall: For tissues with multiple samples, a pathologist reviewed H&E sections and gave sequencing priority to samples with histologically apparent lymphocytes. Using research autopsies of patients with and without GVHD, plus mouse models of GVHD, the study profiled TCR beta repertoires across many tissues. On the human side, the study was prospective and observational, with no blinding or randomization.

Summary of the overall study and its limitations: Only a few T cell clones appeared in more than one patient, yet motif-based clustering showed tissue-specific repertoire signatures that were shared between patients. In both patients and mice, T cells from blood and spleen covered only a limited part of the TCR repertoire found in tissues. No blood samples were available for the non-GVHD comparator patients. The study did not determine which tissue TCRs were alloreactive or antigen-specific, and some clones might have been persisting host cells. Within patients, how anatomically similar tissues were was a major factor shaping TCR repertoire composition, regardless of disease or transplant status. The patient cohort was small and clinically heterogeneous, and sampling depth was acknowledged as a limitation.

This material consisted of tissue from the ileum, taken at autopsy. This sequence originates from a woman aged 18 to 55 with breast cancer. Rearrangement joined TRBV10-3 to TRBJ2-1, with TRBD2 perhaps the D gene, on 6 matching bases. The CDR3: CAISEWRGHNEQFF. The DNA sequence follows: TGTGCCATCAGTGAGTGGCGGGGTCACAATGAGCAGTTCTTC.